One and the same sample provided the 3 T cell receptor beta chains below, sequenced in a study of blood T cell repertoires in COVID-19. Sequencing used immunoSEQ multiplex PCR; TCRdb keeps in-frame clones, though not all of them. The sample has roughly 190,000 clones, 82% seen once. The sequencing input was peripheral blood. These receptors were taken from a woman in her fifties or sixties with COVID-19, enrolled during active disease.

The V and J genes are TRBV27 and TRBJ2-3; 7 bases align to TRBD2. The V segment lost 3 bases and the J segment 4 bases; nucleotides outside the gene matches: 10. The V gene's germline CDR1 is MNHEY and CDR2 SMNVEV (reference sequence). The CDR3 extends over 16 amino acids. The CDR3: CASSFDTARGADTQYF. CDR3 sequence (DNA): TGTGCCAGCAGTTTCGACACTGCCCGGGGGGCAGATACGCAGTATTTT.

This rearrangement joins TRBV5-5 to TRBJ2-5, with a tentative D call TRBD2 (6 bases). Trimming stripped 5 bases from V and 5 bases from J, with 16 bases between. Germline values: CDR1 SGHKS, CDR2 YYEKEE (reference sequence). CDR3 size: 14 residues. CDR3: CASRRSFGRETQYF. The CDR3 nucleotides are TGTGCCAGCAGGAGGTCGTTTGGGAGGGAGACCCAGTACTTC.

The V gene is TRBV6-2 or TRBV6-3, the J gene TRBJ2-1; D perhaps matches TRBD2 (5 bases). The CDR3 spans 14 residues. Deletions cut 6 bases from V and 7 bases from J, with 16 bases between. CDR1 is MNHEY and CDR2 is SVGEGT in the germline V gene. The CDR3 region is CASSKASNENEQFF. DNA for the CDR3: TGTGCCAGCAGCAAGGCTAGCAACGAGAATGAGCAGTTCTTC.